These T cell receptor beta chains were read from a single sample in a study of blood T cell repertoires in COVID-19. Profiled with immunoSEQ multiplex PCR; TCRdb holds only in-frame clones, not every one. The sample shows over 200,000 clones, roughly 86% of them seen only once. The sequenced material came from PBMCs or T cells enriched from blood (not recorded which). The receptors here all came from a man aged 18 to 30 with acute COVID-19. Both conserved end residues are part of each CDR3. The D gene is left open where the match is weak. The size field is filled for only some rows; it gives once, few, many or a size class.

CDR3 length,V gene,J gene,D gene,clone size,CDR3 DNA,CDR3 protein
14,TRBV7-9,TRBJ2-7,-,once,TGTGCCAGCAGCTTTGCGACAGGCTCCTACGAGCAGTACTTC,CASSFATGSYEQYF
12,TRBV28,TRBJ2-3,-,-,TGTGCCACTGGACAAGACACAGATACGCAGTATTTT,CATGQDTDTQYF
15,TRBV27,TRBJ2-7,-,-,TGTGCCAGCAGTTTGAAATGGCCAGGGACCTACGAGCAGTACTTC,CASSLKWPGTYEQYF
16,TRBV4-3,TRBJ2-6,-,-,TGCGCCAGCAGCCAAGCCCTCTACTCTGGGGCCAACGTCCTGACTTTC,CASSQALYSGANVLTF
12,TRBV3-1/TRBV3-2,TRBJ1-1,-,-,TGTGCCAGCAGCCAAGCCCAGACAGAAGCTTTCTTT,CASSQAQTEAFF
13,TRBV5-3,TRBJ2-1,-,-,TGTGCCAGAAGCTTTCGACTCTACAATGAGCAGTTCTTC,CARSFRLYNEQFF
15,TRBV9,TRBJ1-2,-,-,TGTGCCAGCAGCCCAACCCAGAGGTCGGGCTATGGCTACACCTTC,CASSPTQRSGYGYTF
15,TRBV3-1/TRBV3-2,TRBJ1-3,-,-,TGTGCCAGCAGCCAAGTGGGGGGATCGGGAAACACCATATATTTT,CASSQVGGSGNTIYF
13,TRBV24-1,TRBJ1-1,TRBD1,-,TGTGCCACCGGGACAGGGTTGAGGACTGAAGCTTTCTTT,CATGTGLRTEAFF
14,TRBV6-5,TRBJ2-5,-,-,TGTGCCAGCAGTTACGGGGGGTCGAGGGAGACCCAGTACTTC,CASSYGGSRETQYF
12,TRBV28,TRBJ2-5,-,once,TGTGCCACCTTGGGGCCAGTGGAGACCCAGTACTTC,CATLGPVETQYF
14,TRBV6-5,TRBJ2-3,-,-,TGTGCCAGCTCGGACAGATCTAGCACAGATACGCAGTATTTT,CASSDRSSTDTQYF
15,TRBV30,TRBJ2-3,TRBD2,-,TGTGCCTGGAGCGGGCGGGAGTACCACACAGATACGCAGTATTTT,CAWSGREYHTDTQYF
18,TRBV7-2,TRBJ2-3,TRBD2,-,TGTGCCAGCAGCGGCGGACTAGCGGGAGTCTTTCCTTCAGATACGCAGTATTTT,CASSGGLAGVFPSDTQYF
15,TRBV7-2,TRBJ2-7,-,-,TGTGCCAGCAGCTTAACAAGGGACATTAAGTACGAGCAGTACTTC,CASSLTRDIKYEQYF
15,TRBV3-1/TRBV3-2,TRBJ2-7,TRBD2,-,TGTGCCAGCGGAAGCCTAGCGGGAGGCTCCTACGAGCAGTACTTC,CASGSLAGGSYEQYF
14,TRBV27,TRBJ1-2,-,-,TGTGCCAGCAGCCCGCGGCAACCAAACTATGGCTACACCTTC,CASSPRQPNYGYTF
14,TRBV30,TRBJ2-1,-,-,TGTGCCTGGAGCCGTCGCCGCGCGGGACCCAACCAGTTCTTC,CAWSRRRAGPNQFF
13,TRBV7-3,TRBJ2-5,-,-,TGTGCCAGCAGCTACGAGGTCGGGGAGACCCAGTACTTC,CASSYEVGETQYF
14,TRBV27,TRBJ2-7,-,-,TGTGCCAGCAGTTTTTTGGGCACCTCCTACGAGCAGTACTTC,CASSFLGTSYEQYF
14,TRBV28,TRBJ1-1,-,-,TGTGCCAGCAGTTTATTCGGCCCCGGGACTGAAGCTTTCTTT,CASSLFGPGTEAFF
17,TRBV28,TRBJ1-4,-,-,TGTGCCAGCAGTTTCGAGGATGCAGCTCGTCGGCTGGAAAAACTGTTTTTT,CASSFEDAARRLEKLFF
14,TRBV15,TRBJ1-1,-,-,TGTGCCACCAGGCCCGGGGGGACGAACACTGAAGCTTTCTTT,CATRPGGTNTEAFF
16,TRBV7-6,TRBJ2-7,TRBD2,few,TGTGCCAGCAGCTTAGCTAGCGGGAAGATTCACTACGAGCAGTACTTC,CASSLASGKIHYEQYF
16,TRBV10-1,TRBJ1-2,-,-,TGCGCCAGCAGTGAGTCGATGGTAGCGGACTACTCCGGCTACACCTTC,CASSESMVADYSGYTF
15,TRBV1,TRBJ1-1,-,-,TGCACCAGCAGCCAAGATCCAGGGAAGAACACTGAAGCTTTCTTT,CTSSQDPGKNTEAFF
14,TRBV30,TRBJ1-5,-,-,TGTGCCTGGAGTGGGGGGGGTTACGATCAGCCCCAGCATTTT,CAWSGGGYDQPQHF
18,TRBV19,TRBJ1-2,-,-,TGTGCCAGTAGTATAGGGGTATTCGGAAGGGGACTTGGCTATGGCTACACCTTC,CASSIGVFGRGLGYGYTF
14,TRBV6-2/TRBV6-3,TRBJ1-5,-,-,TGTGCCAGCAGTACGCCCGGGAGCAATCAGCCCCAGCATTTT,CASSTPGSNQPQHF
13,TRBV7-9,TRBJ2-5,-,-,TGTGCCAGCAGCGAAGCGATTGAAGAGACCCAGTACTTC,CASSEAIEETQYF
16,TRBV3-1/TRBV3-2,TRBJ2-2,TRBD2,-,TGTGCCAGCAGCCCCTTCCCTAGCGGGGGGGACGGGGAGCTGTTTTTT,CASSPFPSGGDGELFF
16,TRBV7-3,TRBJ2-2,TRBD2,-,TGTGCCAGCAGGACCGCGGGAGGTCGGAACACCGGGGAGCTGTTTTTT,CASRTAGGRNTGELFF
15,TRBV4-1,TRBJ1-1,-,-,TGCGCCAGCAGCCAAGACGCCAGGGCGGTCGGTGAAGCTTTCTTT,CASSQDARAVGEAFF
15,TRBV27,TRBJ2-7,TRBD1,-,TGTGCCAGCAGTTTCGATGCAGGGGGCTCCTACGAGCAGTACTTC,CASSFDAGGSYEQYF
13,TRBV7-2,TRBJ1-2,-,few,TGTGCCAGCACTTTTGGGAGCCACTATGGCTACACCTTC,CASTFGSHYGYTF
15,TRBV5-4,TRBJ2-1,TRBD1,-,TGTGCCAGCAGCCCGGGACAGGGGTCCTACAATGAGCAGTTCTTC,CASSPGQGSYNEQFF
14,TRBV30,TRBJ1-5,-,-,TGTGCCTGGAGTCGGGGGATTAGCAATCAGCCCCAGCATTTT,CAWSRGISNQPQHF
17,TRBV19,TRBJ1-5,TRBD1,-,TGTGCCAGTAGTATACTTATTAATCGGGACAGGGAACAGCCCCAGCATTTT,CASSILINRDREQPQHF
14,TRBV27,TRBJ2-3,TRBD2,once,TGTGCCAGCAGTTTAATAGCGGGAGTAGATACGCAGTATTTT,CASSLIAGVDTQYF
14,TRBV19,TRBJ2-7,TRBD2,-,TGTGCCAGTAGTCCGACTAGCGTCTCCTACGAGCAGTACTTC,CASSPTSVSYEQYF
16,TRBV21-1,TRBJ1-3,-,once,TGTGCCAGCAGCAAAGTCCACAGGTTGATATGGAACACCATATATTTT,CASSKVHRLIWNTIYF
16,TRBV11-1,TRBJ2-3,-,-,TGTGCCAGCAGCCCGTGGCCGGATCGGGGCACAGATACGCAGTATTTT,CASSPWPDRGTDTQYF
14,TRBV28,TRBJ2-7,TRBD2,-,TGTGCCAGCAGTTTACCGGGACTAAACTACGAGCAGTACTTC,CASSLPGLNYEQYF
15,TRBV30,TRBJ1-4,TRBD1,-,TGTGCCTGGACCGACCCGGGACAGGGGAATGAAAAACTGTTTTTT,CAWTDPGQGNEKLFF
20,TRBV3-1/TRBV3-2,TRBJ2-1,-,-,TGTGCCAGCAGCCAAGGCCCCGGTGGTCGCGGGCTATACTCCTACAATGAGCAGTTCTTC,CASSQGPGGRGLYSYNEQFF
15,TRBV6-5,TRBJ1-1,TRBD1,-,TGTGCCAGCATATCGGACAGGGGGCTGAACACTGAAGCTTTCTTT,CASISDRGLNTEAFF
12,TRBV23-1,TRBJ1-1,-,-,TGCGCCAGCAGTCGTAGGGGATTCGAGGCTTTCTTT,CASSRRGFEAFF